The clone carrying this T cell receptor beta chain turned up a few times. Its antigen is undetermined. Germline V gene sequence: CDR1 MNHGY, CDR2 SAAAGT. The CDR3 contains 17 residues. With 0 bases clipped from V and 3 bases from J, the junction kept 8 bases outside the gene matches. The sample comes from a study of T cells in localized non-small cell lung cancer. Study-level findings and limits: Uninvolved adjacent lung showed the highest T cell clonality, exceeding tumor. Out of the top 100 tumor clones, a median approximately 57 were seen in adjacent lung. A single tumor region was sequenced, leaving heterogeneity possible. Blood T cell density predicted longer survival; adjacent-lung clonality, shorter.

Produced via immunoSEQ multiplex PCR; TCRdb's table is partial and in-frame only. The sample records 2,000 or so clones, approximately 20% being singletons. The chain uses TRBV6-8 and TRBJ1-3; TRBD1 aligns across 7 bases. Material: lung tumor tissue, obtained before any cancer treatment. This sequence originates from a male donor older than 55 with stage I lung adenocarcinoma. The CDR3 is CASSYSLKGAYGNTIYF. CDR3 in DNA: TGTGCCAGCAGTTACTCCCTCAAGGGGGCATATGGAAACACCATATATTTT.